This T cell receptor (beta chain) came from a study of OX40 agonist ivuxolimab in advanced cancers. Study-level background: With ivuxolimab, an agonistic anti-OX40 (CD134) antibody, patients were treated. Three patients, one with hepatocellular carcinoma and two with cutaneous melanoma, responded partially.

Only in-frame clones appear in the TCRdb table, and some are missing; sequencing was by immunoSEQ multiplex PCR. The table has about 77,000 clones, 81% seen once. The sampling schedule covered blood at baseline, cycle 4 day 1, and cycle 7 day 1. Trimming removed 0 bases at V and 3 bases at J, with 0 bases between. CDR1 is SGHTA, CDR2 FQGNSA, per germline. The CDR3 runs to 13 residues. This chain links TRBV7-2 with TRBJ2-6; no definite D call. This sample comprised CD4+ or CD8+ T cells sorted from blood, obtained in a trial of the OX40 agonist ivuxolimab. This TCR was sampled from an adult with an advanced solid tumor such as melanoma, head and neck, liver or kidney cancer. For the CDR3, the DNA is TGTGCCAGCAGCTTAGCTGGGGCCAACGTCCTGACTTTC. This encodes CASSLAGANVLTF.